The 14 T cell receptor beta chains presented below share a single source sample, sequenced in a study of cytomegalovirus exposure and HLA in healthy donors. The primer mix had 60 Vbeta and 13 Jbeta primers. Profiling relied on immunoSEQ multiplex PCR, and the TCRdb table lists in-frame clones only, not all of them. The data contain 95,000 to 110,000 clones, more than 65% of them singletons. Sample: PBMCs. These receptors came from a man aged 30 to 39 in good health and CMV-seronegative.

This chain uses TRBV7-6 with TRBJ2-5; 12 nucleotides align to TRBD2. CDR1 and CDR2 from the germline V gene are SGHVS and FNYEAQ. The CDR3 covers 15 residues. The V and J ends lost 6 bases and 4 bases, in that order; junction bases with no gene match: 6. The CDR3 DNA sequence: TGTGCCAGCAGGAGAACTAGCGGGGGGCCAGAGACCCAGTACTTC. It encodes CASRRTSGGPETQYF.

The chain joins TRBV14 to TRBJ2-1; 7 bases agree with TRBD2. The germline V gene encodes CDR1 SGHDN and CDR2 FVKESK. CDR3 length: 14 residues. V lost 6 bases to trimming and J lost 2 bases; unmatched junction nucleotides: 4. Here the CDR3 reads CASSILAAYNEQFF. The CDR3 DNA reads TGTGCCAGCAGTATCCTAGCGGCCTACAATGAGCAGTTCTTC.

CDR3 loop: CASSGQGFYGYTF. In DNA form, the CDR3 reads TGTGCCAGCTCGGGACAGGGGTTTTATGGCTACACCTTC. The rearrangement joins TRBV18 to TRBJ1-2; 10 positions agree with TRBD1. V gave up 6 bases and J gave up 5 bases; unmatched junction bases: 3. The CDR3 consists of 13 residues. Germline CDR1 reads KGHSH; CDR2 reads LQKENI.

This clone was seen once. This chain links TRBV6-5 with TRBJ1-4, with TRBD1 matching 7 bases. The germline gives CDR1 MNHEY, CDR2 SVGAGI. The CDR3 runs to 15 residues. Trimming cost V 2 bases and J 6 bases; bases outside gene matches: 6. This chain's CDR3 is CASSYNDRDYEKLFF. CDR3 sequence (DNA): TGTGCCAGCAGTTACAACGACAGGGATTATGAAAAACTGTTTTTT.

The rearrangement links TRBV2 to TRBJ2-3, with D tentatively TRBD2 (6 bases). Trimming left V 4 bases short and J 6 bases short, with 17 bases between. CDR1 is SNHLY and CDR2 is FYNNEI in the germline V gene. The CDR3 spans 15 residues. CDR3 residues: CASSAYLGGGDTQYF. The CDR3 bases are TGTGCCAGCAGTGCATACTTGGGAGGAGGCGATACGCAGTATTTT.

This chain joins TRBV30 and TRBJ2-7, with D possibly matching TRBD2 (5 bases). This CDR3 has 11 residues. Germline V gives CDR1 GTSNPN, CDR2 SVGIG (reference sequence). The V end was cut by 4 bases, the J end by 6 bases, with 10 bases between. CDR3 bases: TGTGCCTGGATTGACGGGATCGAGCAGTACTTC. It yields the protein CAWIDGIEQYF.

The rearrangement uses TRBV11-2 and TRBJ2-7; 8 bases line up with TRBD1. There are 11 residues in the CDR3. The ends lost 9 bases at V and 9 bases at J; junction bases unmatched: 7. Germline V gives CDR1 SGHAT, CDR2 FQNNGV. DNA of the CDR3: TGTGCCAGTCAGGGGGCGGCGGGGCAGTACTTC. Translating gives CASQGAAGQYF.

The chain combines TRBV5-6 with TRBJ1-5, with D maybe TRBD1 (6 bases). The CDR3 covers 16 residues. Germline V lookup: CDR1 SGHDT, CDR2 YYEEEE. Trimming removed 4 bases from V and 2 bases from J, with 16 bases in between. CDR3 in amino acids: CASSPPGRGGNQPQHF. CDR3 in DNA: TGTGCCAGCAGCCCTCCGGGGAGGGGGGGCAATCAGCCCCAGCATTTT. Complete variable domain (other parts from reference TRBV5-6 and TRBJ1-5): DAGVTQSPTHLIKTRGQQVTLRCSPKSGHDTVSWYQQALGQGPQFIFQYYEEEERQRGNFPDRFSGHQFPNYSSELNVNALLLGDSALYLCASSPPGRGGNQPQHFGDGTRLSIL.

This chain connects TRBV7-8 to TRBJ1-3, with D possibly matching TRBD1 (5 bases). Germline V gene data show CDR1 as SGHVS and CDR2 as FQNEAQ. The CDR3 runs 15 residues. Between the trimmed V and J ends, which lost 1 base and 1 base, there was a span of 8 bases. The CDR3 bases are TGTGCCAGCAGCTTAGAAGGGGTTTCTGGAAACACCATATATTTT. Its translation: CASSLEGVSGNTIYF.

The gene calls are TRBV10-1 and TRBJ2-1; D not resolved. Germline CDR1 and CDR2: WNHNN and SYGVQD (reference sequence). Trimming took 3 bases from V and 8 from J, leaving 11 bases between them. This CDR3 region has 13 residues. CDR3 DNA sequence: TGCGCCAGCAGTGATCGAACAGACCATGAGCAGTTCTTC. This translates into CASSDRTDHEQFF.

This clone was seen only once. The CDR3 coding sequence is TGTGCCACCAGCAGGGATAAGCAGGGTGGAGCTTTCTTT. Translated, it gives CATSRDKQGGAFF. The chain employs TRBV15 and TRBJ1-1; D is possibly TRBD1 (5 bases). Germline loops: CDR1 LNHNV, CDR2 YYDKDF (reference sequence). The CDR3 spans 13 residues. V shed 3 bases and J shed 10 bases, with 15 bases lying between them.

In DNA form, the CDR3 reads TGTGCCTGGCGTTCCAGAGGGAGTGGAAACACCATATATTTT. This encodes CAWRSRGSGNTIYF. The V call is TRBV30, the J call TRBJ1-3, with D hard to call. CDR3 size: 14 residues. V gave up 5 bases and J gave up 3 bases, with 14 bases separating them. Germline V lookup: CDR1 GTSNPN, CDR2 SVGIG (reference sequence).

The CDR3 coding sequence is TGTGCCAGCAGTTACAAGCCGGGGAAGCCTTCCTACGAGCAGTACTTC. It is translated as CASSYKPGKPSYEQYF. The V and J genes are TRBV6-5 and TRBJ2-7; weak D call: TRBD2 (5 bases). There are 16 residues in the CDR3. The germline V gene has CDR1 MNHEY and CDR2 SVGAGI. Deletions cut 2 bases from V and 1 base from J, with 15 bases between.

This sequence joins TRBV18 and TRBJ2-7; 8 bases agree with TRBD1. This CDR3 is 15 amino acids long. With V trimmed by 2 bases and J by 4 bases, 7 bases remained unmatched. The germline CDR1 and CDR2 sequences are KGHSH and LQKENI. DNA of the CDR3: TGTGCCAGCTCACCATCGCAGGGGGCAGTTTACGAGCAGTACTTC. It specifies CASSPSQGAVYEQYF.